The clone carrying this T cell receptor (beta chain) was seen just once. This sample is part of a study of blood T cell repertoires in COVID-19. Background on the study: Specimens from acute and convalescent COVID-19 originated in the United States, Italy and Spain.

Source study methods: How many nucleated cells were present was estimated from reference gene primer amplification. Some clones are missing from TCRdb's copy, which holds only in-frame ones; the method was immunoSEQ multiplex PCR. V and J calls and clone size come straight from that table; D and trimming were deduced from the DNA. The data contain 90,000 to 120,000 clones, almost 85% of them seen just once; the ten biggest clones take up roughly 4.6%. Germline V gives CDR1 LNHDA, CDR2 SQIVND (reference sequence). This CDR3 region has 14 residues. Trimming stripped 6 bases from V and 2 bases from J, with 14 bases between.

The sequenced sample consisted of peripheral blood. The sequence was collected from a human donor in a cohort sampled during active COVID-19. The rearrangement uses TRBV19 and TRBJ2-7, with D possibly TRBD1 on 5 matching bases. Here the CDR3 reads CASSRADQTYEQYF. The CDR3 DNA sequence: TGTGCCAGTAGCAGGGCCGACCAGACCTACGAGCAGTACTTC.